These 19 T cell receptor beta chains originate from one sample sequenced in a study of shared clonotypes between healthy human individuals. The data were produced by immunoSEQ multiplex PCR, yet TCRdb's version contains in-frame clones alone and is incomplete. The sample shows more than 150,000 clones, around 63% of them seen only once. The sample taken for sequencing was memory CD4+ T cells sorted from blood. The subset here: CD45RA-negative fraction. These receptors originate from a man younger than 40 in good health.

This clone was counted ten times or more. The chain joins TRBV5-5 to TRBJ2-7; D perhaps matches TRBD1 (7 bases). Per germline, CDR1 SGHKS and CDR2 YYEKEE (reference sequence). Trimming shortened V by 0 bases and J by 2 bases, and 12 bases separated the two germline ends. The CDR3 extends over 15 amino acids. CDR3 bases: TGTGCCAGCAGCTTGGGGGCGGGACAGACCTACGAGCAGTACTTC. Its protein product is CASSLGAGQTYEQYF.

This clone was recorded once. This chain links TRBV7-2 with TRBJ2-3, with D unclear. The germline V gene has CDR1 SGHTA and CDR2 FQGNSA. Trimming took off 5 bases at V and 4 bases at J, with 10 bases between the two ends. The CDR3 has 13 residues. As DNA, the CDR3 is TGTGCCAGCAGCCCAAACCAGGCAGATACGCAGTATTTT. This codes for CASSPNQADTQYF.

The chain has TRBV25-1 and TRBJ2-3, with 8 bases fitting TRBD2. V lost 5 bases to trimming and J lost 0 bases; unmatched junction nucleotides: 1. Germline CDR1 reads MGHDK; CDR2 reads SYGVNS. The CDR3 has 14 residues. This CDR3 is CASSSSGSTDTQYF. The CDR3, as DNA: TGTGCCAGCAGTTCTAGCGGGAGCACAGATACGCAGTATTTT.

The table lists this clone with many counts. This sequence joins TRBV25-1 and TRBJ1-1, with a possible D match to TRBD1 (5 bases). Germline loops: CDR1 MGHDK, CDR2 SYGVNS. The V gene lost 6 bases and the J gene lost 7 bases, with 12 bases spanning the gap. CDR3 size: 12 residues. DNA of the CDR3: TGTGCCAGCAGGGCCACGGGGGTTGAAGCTTTCTTT. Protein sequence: CASRATGVEAFF. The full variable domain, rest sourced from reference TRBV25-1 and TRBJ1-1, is EADIYQTPRYLVIGTGKKITLECSQTMGHDKMYWYQQDPGMELHLIHYSYGVNSTEKGDLSSESTVSRIRTEHFPLTLESARPSHTSQYLCASRATGVEAFFGQGTRLTVV.

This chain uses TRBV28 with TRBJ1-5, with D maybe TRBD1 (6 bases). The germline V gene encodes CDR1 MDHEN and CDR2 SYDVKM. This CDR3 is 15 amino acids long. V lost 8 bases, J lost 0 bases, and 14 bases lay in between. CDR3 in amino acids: CASGTRGISNQPQHF. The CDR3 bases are TGTGCCAGCGGAACCAGGGGAATTAGCAATCAGCCCCAGCATTTT. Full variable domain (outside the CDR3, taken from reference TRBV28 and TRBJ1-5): DVKVTQSSRYLVKRTGEKVFLECVQDMDHENMFWYRQDPGLGLRLIYFSYDVKMKEKGDIPEGYSVSREKKERFSLILESASTNQTSMYLCASGTRGISNQPQHFGDGTRLSIL.

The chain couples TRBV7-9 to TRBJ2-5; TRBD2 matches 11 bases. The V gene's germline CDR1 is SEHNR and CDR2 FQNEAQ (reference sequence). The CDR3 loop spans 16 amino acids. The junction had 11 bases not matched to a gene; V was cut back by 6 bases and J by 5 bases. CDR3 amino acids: CASRFIAGGPSETQYF. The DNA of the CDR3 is TGTGCCAGCAGGTTCATAGCGGGAGGGCCTAGTGAGACCCAGTACTTC.

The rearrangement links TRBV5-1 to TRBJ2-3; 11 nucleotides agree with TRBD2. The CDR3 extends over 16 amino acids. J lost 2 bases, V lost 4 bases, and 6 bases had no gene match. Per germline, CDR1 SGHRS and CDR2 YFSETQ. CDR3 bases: TGCGCCAGCAGCAGCGGGACTAGCGGTTACACAGATACGCAGTATTTT. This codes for CASSSGTSGYTDTQYF. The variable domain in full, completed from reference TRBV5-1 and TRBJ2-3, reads KAGVTQTPRYLIKTRGQQVTLSCSPISGHRSVSWYQQTPGQGLQFLFEYFSETQRNKGNFPGRFSGRQFSNSRSEMNVSTLELGDSALYLCASSSGTSGYTDTQYFGPGTRLTVL.

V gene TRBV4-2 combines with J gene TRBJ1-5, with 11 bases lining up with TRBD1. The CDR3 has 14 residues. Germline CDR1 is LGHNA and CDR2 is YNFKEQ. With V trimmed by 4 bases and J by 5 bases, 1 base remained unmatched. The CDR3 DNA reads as TGTGCCAGCAGCCGGGACAGGGGGGATCAGCCCCAGCATTTT. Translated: CASSRDRGDQPQHF.

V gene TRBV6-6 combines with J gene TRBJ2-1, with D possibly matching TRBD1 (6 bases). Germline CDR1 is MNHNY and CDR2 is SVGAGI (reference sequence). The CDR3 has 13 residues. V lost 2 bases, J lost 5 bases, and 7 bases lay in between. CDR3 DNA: TGTGCCAGCAGTTACGACAGGCACAATGAGCAGTTCTTC. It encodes CASSYDRHNEQFF.

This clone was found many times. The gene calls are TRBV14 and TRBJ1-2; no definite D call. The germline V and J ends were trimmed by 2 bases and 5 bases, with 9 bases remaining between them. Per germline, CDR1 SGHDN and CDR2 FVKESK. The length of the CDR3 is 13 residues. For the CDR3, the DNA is TGTGCCAGCAGCCAACAAGTAGTGTATGGCTACACCTTC. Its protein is CASSQQVVYGYTF.

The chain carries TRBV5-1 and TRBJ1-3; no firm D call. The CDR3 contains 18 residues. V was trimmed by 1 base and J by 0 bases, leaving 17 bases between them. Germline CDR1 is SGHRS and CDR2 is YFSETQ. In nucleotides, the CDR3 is TGCGCCAGCAGCTTGAACCCGGGTCGACAAGTCTCTGGAAACACCATATATTTT. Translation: CASSLNPGRQVSGNTIYF.

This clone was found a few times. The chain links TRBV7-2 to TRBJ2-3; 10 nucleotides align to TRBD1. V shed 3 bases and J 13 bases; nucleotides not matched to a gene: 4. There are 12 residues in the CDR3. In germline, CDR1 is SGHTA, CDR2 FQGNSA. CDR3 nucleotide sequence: TGTGCCAGCAGCTTCGACAGGGGGCGCAAGTATTTT. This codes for CASSFDRGRKYF. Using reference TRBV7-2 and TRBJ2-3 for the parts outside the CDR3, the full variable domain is GAGVSQSPSNKVTEKGKDVELRCDPISGHTALYWYRQSLGQGLEFLIYFQGNSAPDKSGLPSDRFSAERTGGSVSTLTIQRTQQEDSAVYLCASSFDRGRKYFGPGTRLTVL.

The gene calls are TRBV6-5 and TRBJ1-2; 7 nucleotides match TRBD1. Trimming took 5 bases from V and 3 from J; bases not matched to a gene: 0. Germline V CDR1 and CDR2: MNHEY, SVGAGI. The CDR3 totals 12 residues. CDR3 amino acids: CASSDRDYGYTF. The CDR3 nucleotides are TGTGCCAGCAGTGACAGGGACTATGGCTACACCTTC.

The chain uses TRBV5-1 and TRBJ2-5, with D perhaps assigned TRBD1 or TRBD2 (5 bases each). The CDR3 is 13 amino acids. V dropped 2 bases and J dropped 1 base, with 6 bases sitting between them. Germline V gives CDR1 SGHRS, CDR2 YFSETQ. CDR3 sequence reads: CASSFGGQETQYF. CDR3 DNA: TGCGCCAGCAGCTTTGGGGGCCAAGAGACCCAGTACTTC.

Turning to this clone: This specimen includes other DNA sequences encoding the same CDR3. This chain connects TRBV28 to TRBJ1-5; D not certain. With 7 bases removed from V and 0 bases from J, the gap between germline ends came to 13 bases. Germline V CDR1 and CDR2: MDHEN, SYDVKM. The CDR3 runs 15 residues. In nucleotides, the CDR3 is TGTGCCAGCACCCGGGGTGGTGCTAGCAATCAGCCCCAGCATTTT. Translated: CASTRGGASNQPQHF.

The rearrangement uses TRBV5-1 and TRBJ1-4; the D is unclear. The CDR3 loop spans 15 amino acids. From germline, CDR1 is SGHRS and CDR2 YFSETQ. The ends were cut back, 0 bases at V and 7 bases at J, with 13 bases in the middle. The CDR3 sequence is CASSLDGFAGEKLFF. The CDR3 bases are TGCGCCAGCAGCTTGGATGGATTTGCGGGTGAAAAACTGTTTTTT.

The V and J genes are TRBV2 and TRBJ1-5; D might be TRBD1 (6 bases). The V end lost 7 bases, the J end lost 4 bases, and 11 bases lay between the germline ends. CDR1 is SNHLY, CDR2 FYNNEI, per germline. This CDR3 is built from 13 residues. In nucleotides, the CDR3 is TGTGCCAGCATCAGGGGAAGAAATCAGCCCCAGCATTTT. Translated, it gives CASIRGRNQPQHF.

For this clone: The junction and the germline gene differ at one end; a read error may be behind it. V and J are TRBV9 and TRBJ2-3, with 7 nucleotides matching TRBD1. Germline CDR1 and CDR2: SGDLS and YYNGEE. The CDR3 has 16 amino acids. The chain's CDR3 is CASSVEAGRQGDRQYF. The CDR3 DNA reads TGTGCCAGCAGCGTAGAGGCAGGCCGCCAGGGGGATAGGCAGTATTTT.

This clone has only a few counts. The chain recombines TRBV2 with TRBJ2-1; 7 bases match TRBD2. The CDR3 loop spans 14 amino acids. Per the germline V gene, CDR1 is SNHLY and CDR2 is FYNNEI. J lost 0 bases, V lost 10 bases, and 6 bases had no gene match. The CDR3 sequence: CAILGGSSYNEQFF. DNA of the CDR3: TGTGCCATTCTGGGGGGGAGCTCCTACAATGAGCAGTTCTTC.